One and the same sample provided the 32 T cell receptor beta chains below, sequenced in a study of blood T cell repertoires in COVID-19. TCRdb's table, derived via immunoSEQ multiplex PCR, lists solely in-frame clones and lacks some. The table includes roughly 180,000 clones, roughly 85% detected once. Sequenced input: peripheral blood. These receptors were collected from a woman aged 50 to 65 with COVID-19, enrolled during active disease.

The rearrangement uses TRBV2 and TRBJ1-1; D unresolved. Per germline, CDR1 SNHLY and CDR2 FYNNEI. This CDR3 comprises 13 residues. CDR3 residues: CAGKMNLGSEAFF. The DNA for the CDR3 is TGTGCGGGCAAAATGAACCTCGGCAGTGAAGCTTTCTTT.

This clone showed up just once. The gene calls are TRBV3-1 (or the pseudogene TRBV3-2) and TRBJ1-1; D remains ambiguous. Germline values: CDR1 LGHDT, CDR2 YNNKEL (reference sequence). Trimming removed 1 base at V and 2 bases at J, with 8 bases between. This CDR3 has 14 residues. CDR3 nucleotide sequence: TGTGCCAGCAGCCAAGCCGGGATAAACACTGAAGCTTTCTTT. Translation gives CASSQAGINTEAFF.

This clone was seen only once. The CDR3 is CASSLAWAVNQPQHF. CDR3 DNA sequence: TGTGCCAGCAGCTTAGCGTGGGCAGTCAATCAGCCCCAGCATTTT. The chain has TRBV7-8 and TRBJ1-5; no definite D call. The germline V and J ends were trimmed by 0 bases and 3 bases, with 9 bases remaining between them. Looked up from germline, CDR1 is SGHVS and CDR2 is FQNEAQ. The CDR3 sequence is 15 residues long. The full variable domain, its missing parts supplied by reference TRBV7-8 and TRBJ1-5, is GAGVSQSPRYKVAKRGQDVALRCDPISGHVSLFWYQQALGQGPEFLTYFQNEAQLDKSGLPSDRFFAERPEGSVSTLKIQRTQQEDSAVYLCASSLAWAVNQPQHFGDGTRLSIL.

The rearrangement uses TRBV6-5 and TRBJ1-2; 8 nucleotides match TRBD1. V shed 4 bases, J shed 4 bases, and the junction held 5 bases outside the gene matches. The CDR3 loop spans 14 amino acids. The germline V gene has CDR1 MNHEY and CDR2 SVGAGI. Written as DNA, the CDR3 is TGTGCCAGCAGTTCGCAGGGGGCGGTCTATGGCTACACCTTC. Its translation: CASSSQGAVYGYTF.

This CDR3 reads CASSLDAGTGQYYQPQHF. In DNA, the CDR3 is TGTGCCAGTAGTTTGGACGCCGGGACAGGGCAATATTATCAGCCCCAGCATTTT. The genes are TRBV19 and TRBJ1-5, with 9 bases identical to TRBD1. There are 18 residues in the CDR3. From germline, CDR1 is LNHDA and CDR2 SQIVND (reference sequence). V lost 5 bases and J lost 5; bases outside the gene matches: 16. The full variable domain, completed using reference TRBV19 and TRBJ1-5, is DGGITQSPKYLFRKEGQNVTLSCEQNLNHDAMYWYRQDPGQGLRLIYYSQIVNDFQKGDIAEGYSVSREKKESFPLTVTSAQKNPTAFYLCASSLDAGTGQYYQPQHFGDGTRLSIL.

This clone occurred a few times. The chain links TRBV19 to TRBJ1-5, with TRBD1 as a possible D gene (5 bases). Looked up from germline, CDR1 is LNHDA and CDR2 is SQIVND (reference sequence). The germline V and J ends were trimmed by 6 bases and 0 bases, with 12 bases remaining between them. This CDR3 contains 15 residues. This CDR3 reads CASSAGEVSNQPQHF. CDR3 bases: TGTGCCAGTAGCGCGGGGGAAGTTAGCAATCAGCCCCAGCATTTT.

The chain joins TRBV29-1 to TRBJ1-2; no reliable D call. V lost 3 bases and J 2 bases, leaving 13 bases between the germline ends. The CDR3 runs 14 residues. Germline CDR1 and CDR2: SQVTM and ANQGSEA. CDR3 DNA: TGCAGCGTTGAGTGGGAGGAGCGGAACTATGGCTACACCTTC. Protein: CSVEWEERNYGYTF.

V usage is TRBV5-1 and J usage is TRBJ2-3; 7 positions match TRBD1. The length of the CDR3 is 16 residues. Per germline, CDR1 SGHRS and CDR2 YFSETQ. The ends lost 4 bases at V and 3 bases at J; junction bases unmatched: 11. In DNA form, the CDR3 reads TGCGCCAGCAGCCGGGGACAGTCCGTAGTAACAGATACGCAGTATTTT. This sequence encodes CASSRGQSVVTDTQYF.

The chain has TRBV25-1 and TRBJ2-7; TRBD1 aligns across 7 bases. V lost 6 bases to trimming and J lost 2 bases; unmatched junction nucleotides: 4. The CDR3 has 13 amino acids. CDR1 is MGHDK, CDR2 SYGVNS, per germline. The CDR3 sequence: CASSGTVTYEQYF. The CDR3 coding sequence is TGTGCCAGCAGCGGGACAGTCACCTACGAGCAGTACTTC.

The gene calls are TRBV30 and TRBJ2-7, with 9 bases fitting TRBD1. V lost 0 bases to trimming and J lost 3 bases; unmatched junction nucleotides: 9. The length of the CDR3 is 16 residues. Germline V lookup: CDR1 GTSNPN, CDR2 SVGIG (reference sequence). The CDR3 is CAWSVYGTGNSYEQYF. CDR3 nucleotide sequence: TGTGCCTGGAGTGTATACGGGACAGGGAACAGCTACGAGCAGTACTTC.

V usage is TRBV5-4 and J usage is TRBJ2-7, with TRBD1 matching over 9 bases. This CDR3 spans 14 amino acids. V gave up 5 bases and J gave up 6 bases; unmatched junction bases: 9. In germline, CDR1 is SGHNT, CDR2 YYREEE (reference sequence). CDR3 coding DNA: TGTGCCAGCAGTTCAGACAGGGGGTCAGGCGAGCAGTACTTC. As protein: CASSSDRGSGEQYF.

The chain joins TRBV19 to TRBJ1-1, with a possible D match to TRBD1 (5 bases). CDR1 is LNHDA and CDR2 is SQIVND in the germline V gene (reference sequence). Trimming took 5 bases from V and 8 from J, leaving 9 bases between them. The CDR3 length is 11 residues. The CDR3: CASSVWTEAFF. CDR3 nucleotide sequence: TGTGCCAGTAGTGTGTGGACAGAAGCTTTCTTT.

The chain recombines TRBV28 with TRBJ2-1; the match to TRBD1 covers 7 bases. Germline CDR1 is MDHEN and CDR2 is SYDVKM. The CDR3 covers 15 residues. V trimming: 2 bases; J trimming: 0 bases; junction bases outside the gene matches: 1. CDR3 sequence: CASSLPGGSYNEQFF. The CDR3 region has the DNA TGTGCCAGCAGTTTACCAGGGGGCTCCTACAATGAGCAGTTCTTC.

This chain links TRBV30 with TRBJ1-2, with TRBD1 as a possible D gene (6 bases). CDR1 is GTSNPN and CDR2 is SVGIG in the germline V gene (reference sequence). The length of the CDR3 is 14 residues. Between the trimmed V and J ends, which lost 2 bases and 2 bases, there was a span of 12 bases. CDR3 sequence reads: CAWSRGGVNYGYTF. The CDR3 nucleotides are TGTGCCTGGAGTCGGGGGGGCGTGAACTATGGCTACACCTTC.

Here the CDR3 reads CASSWTGGRGGYTF. CDR3 coding DNA: TGTGCCAGCAGCTGGACAGGGGGGCGTGGAGGCTACACCTTC. The rearrangement links TRBV6-5 to TRBJ1-2, with 10 nucleotides matching TRBD1. The CDR3 length is 14 residues. Germline lookup yields CDR1 MNHEY and CDR2 SVGAGI. The trim removed 6 bases at V and 8 bases at J, leaving 9 bases unmatched.

The chain uses TRBV27 and TRBJ2-7; D uncertain. Trimming stripped 1 base from V and 3 bases from J, with 7 bases between. Germline values: CDR1 MNHEY, CDR2 SMNVEV (reference sequence). The CDR3 is 13 residues long. As DNA, the CDR3 is TGTGCCAGCAGTTTATTCAGTAACTACGAGCAGTACTTC. It is translated as CASSLFSNYEQYF.

This clone has a single count. The rearrangement joins TRBV4-1 to TRBJ1-5; D might be TRBD1 (5 bases). CDR1 and CDR2 (germline): MGHRA, YSYEKL. The CDR3 consists of 15 residues. The V end lost 3 bases, the J end lost 2 bases, and 11 bases lay between the germline ends. The CDR3 DNA reads as TGCGCCAGCAGCCACGGGACTGAAGGCAATCAGCCCCAGCATTTT. Its translation is CASSHGTEGNQPQHF.

V is TRBV9 and J is TRBJ1-2; 8 positions agree with TRBD1. V lost 4 bases and J lost 1; bases outside the gene matches: 6. The CDR3 runs to 15 residues. Germline V CDR1 and CDR2: SGDLS, YYNGEE. CDR3 region: CASSSSTGGNYGYTF. The CDR3 DNA sequence: TGTGCCAGCAGCTCTAGTACAGGGGGTAACTATGGCTACACCTTC.

The table lists this clone with a few counts. The rearrangement joins TRBV10-1 to TRBJ1-2; 8 nucleotides agree with TRBD1. Trimming cost V 4 bases and J 5 bases; bases outside gene matches: 3. Looked up from germline, CDR1 is WNHNN and CDR2 is SYGVQD (reference sequence). The CDR3 has 13 amino acids. The CDR3 DNA reads as TGCGCCAGCAGTGCGGACAGGGTTTATGGCTACACCTTC. Amino acids: CASSADRVYGYTF.

V and J are TRBV15 and TRBJ1-1, with TRBD1 as a possible D gene (5 bases). V lost 1 base to trimming and J lost 0 bases, with 9 bases between them. CDR3 size: 15 residues. The germline V gene has CDR1 LNHNV and CDR2 YYDKDF (reference sequence). The CDR3 loop reads CATSRGGSMNTEAFF. CDR3 DNA: TGTGCCACCAGCAGAGGGGGCAGCATGAACACTGAAGCTTTCTTT.

This rearrangement joins TRBV5-1 to TRBJ2-7; TRBD1 is a possible D gene (6 bases). Germline V gives CDR1 SGHRS, CDR2 YFSETQ. The CDR3 extends over 13 amino acids. The germline V and J ends were trimmed by 1 base and 2 bases, with 7 bases remaining between them. The DNA of the CDR3 is TGCGCCAGCAGCTTGAACAGGGCCTACGAGCAGTACTTC. Amino acid sequence: CASSLNRAYEQYF.

This rearrangement joins TRBV19 to TRBJ2-5, with 8 nucleotides matching TRBD1. V gave up 5 bases and J gave up 2 bases; unmatched junction bases: 7. Germline values: CDR1 LNHDA, CDR2 SQIVND (reference sequence). The CDR3 spans 15 residues. For the CDR3, the DNA is TGTGCCAGTAGTCGCCTCCGGGACAGGCAAGAGACCCAGTACTTC. The encoded protein is CASSRLRDRQETQYF.

The rearrangement uses TRBV6-5 and TRBJ2-5; 9 bases fit TRBD1. J gave up 9 bases and V 5 bases, and 10 bases lay outside the gene matches. This CDR3 is built from 14 residues. Germline V CDR1 and CDR2: MNHEY, SVGAGI. The CDR3 loop is CASSTQTGGWAQYF. DNA for the CDR3: TGTGCCAGCAGTACTCAAACAGGGGGCTGGGCCCAGTACTTC.

There are a few counts of this clone. The chain links TRBV9 to TRBJ1-5; tentative D call: TRBD1 (5 bases). V lost 7 bases and J 6 bases, leaving 11 bases between the germline ends. CDR1 and CDR2 (germline): SGDLS, YYNGEE. This CDR3 has 12 residues. The CDR3 sequence: CASHCQGQPQHF. In DNA, the CDR3 is TGTGCCAGCCACTGCCAGGGTCAGCCCCAGCATTTT. Filled out from reference TRBV9 and TRBJ1-5, the complete variable domain reads DSGVTQTPKHLITATGQRVTLRCSPRSGDLSVYWYQQSLDQGLQFLIQYYNGEERAKGNILERFSAQQFPDLHSELNLSSLELGDSALYFCASHCQGQPQHFGDGTRLSIL.

This chain uses TRBV2 with TRBJ2-5, with TRBD1 identical over 11 bases. Germline-derived CDR1 and CDR2 are SNHLY and FYNNEI. The CDR3 sequence is 14 residues long. The V gene end was trimmed by 8 bases and the J gene end by 5 bases; junction bases not matched to a gene: 7. CDR3 loop: CASSGQGAFETQYF. In nucleotides, the CDR3 is TGTGCCAGCTCAGGACAGGGGGCCTTTGAGACCCAGTACTTC.

The J gene is TRBJ1-2, the V gene TRBV20-1; D may be TRBD1 (5 bases). CDR1 is DFQATT and CDR2 is SNEGSKA in the germline V gene (reference sequence). The CDR3 runs to 11 residues. V lost 5 bases and J lost 4, with 8 bases in between. The CDR3 DNA reads TGCAGTGCTTCTGACAGCTATGGCTACACCTTC. It yields the protein CSASDSYGYTF.

The chain has TRBV5-5 and TRBJ1-1; 11 nucleotides align to TRBD1. The V segment lost 3 bases and the J segment 4 bases; nucleotides outside the gene matches: 2. The CDR3 sequence is 14 residues long. Germline CDR1 and CDR2: SGHKS and YYEKEE (reference sequence). CDR3 coding DNA: TGTGCCAGCAGCTCAGGGACAGGGGGCACTGAAGCTTTCTTT. It yields the protein CASSSGTGGTEAFF. Looking up the rest from reference TRBV5-5 and TRBJ1-1 gives the full variable domain: DAGVTQSPTHLIKTRGQQVTLRCSPISGHKSVSWYQQVLGQGPQFIFQYYEKEERGRGNFPDRFSARQFPNYSSELNVNALLLGDSALYLCASSSGTGGTEAFFGQGTRLTVV.

The chain recombines TRBV19 with TRBJ1-2; D gene unclear. The length of the CDR3 is 12 residues. Germline CDR1 and CDR2: LNHDA and SQIVND (reference sequence). Trimming shortened V by 7 bases and J by 4 bases, and 10 bases separated the two germline ends. CDR3 DNA: TGTGCCAGTACCTCGGGAGGCTATGGCTACACCTTC. Translation gives CASTSGGYGYTF.

The V gene is TRBV4-1, the J gene TRBJ2-3; possible D gene TRBD1, 5 bases. This CDR3 region has 16 residues. CDR1 and CDR2 from the germline V gene are MGHRA and YSYEKL. With 0 bases removed from V and 0 bases from J, the gap between germline ends came to 10 bases. CDR3 DNA sequence: TGCGCCAGCAGCCAAGATGGTCAGGGAAGCACAGATACGCAGTATTTT. Its translation: CASSQDGQGSTDTQYF.

J is TRBJ2-7 and V is TRBV9; 12 bases are shared with TRBD1. The CDR3 sequence is 15 residues long. Looked up from germline, CDR1 is SGDLS and CDR2 is YYNGEE. V lost 4 bases and J lost 2; bases outside the gene matches: 4. The chain's CDR3 is CASSSGTGGPYEQYF. The DNA for the CDR3 is TGTGCCAGCAGCAGCGGGACAGGGGGCCCCTACGAGCAGTACTTC.

The CDR3 spells CASSPLGSGGYEQYF. As DNA, the CDR3 is TGTGCCAGCAGCCCCCTTGGTAGCGGGGGCTACGAGCAGTACTTC. The chain employs TRBV7-6 and TRBJ2-7, with 9 bases lining up with TRBD2. The germline gives CDR1 SGHVS, CDR2 FNYEAQ. Unmatched junction bases numbered 8, after V lost 5 bases and J lost 3 bases. The CDR3 spans 15 residues.

The rearrangement joins TRBV4-1 to TRBJ2-4, with 12 bases fitting TRBD2. This CDR3 has 21 amino acids. CDR1 MGHRA and CDR2 YSYEKL come from the germline V gene. The trim removed 2 bases at V and 0 bases at J, leaving 14 bases unmatched. CDR3 region: CASSQSGLAGPRGVAKNIQYF. CDR3 nucleotides: TGCGCCAGCAGCCAATCCGGACTAGCGGGGCCGCGAGGTGTAGCCAAAAACATTCAGTACTTC.